This TCR beta chain comes out of a study of T cells after yellow fever vaccination. Study-wide points: Only a minor proportion of clonotypes was detected across both CD4 and CD8 compartments. On re-exposure, the response was weaker but peaked faster, at day 5 versus 15. Among primary-vaccination clones, most reappeared after the booster, at almost 98% for CD4 and 88% for CD8.

5'RACE template switching produced TCR cDNA carrying a universal primer site and UMIs. Each CDR3 protein gets one entry after TCRdb re-called the 5' RACE reads with MiXCR. The data contain fewer than 100,000 distinct CDR3 sequences, around 9.8% of them singletons. Germline V gene data show CDR1 as MNHEY and CDR2 as SVGEGT. The ends lost 6 bases at V and 5 bases at J; junction bases unmatched: 8. This CDR3 contains 16 residues. This specimen was CD8+ T cells not binding an NS4B(214-222) dextramer, sorted from PBMCs, taken about 2 weeks after the first yellow fever vaccination. The chain has TRBV6-2 or TRBV6-3 and TRBJ2-1, with TRBD2 matching 12 bases. This sequence was found in a man between 18 and 35 years old who received the YFV17D yellow fever vaccine. The CDR3 here is CASRPTLAGGDNEQFF. The CDR3 coding sequence is TGTGCCAGCAGACCAACTCTAGCGGGAGGGGACAATGAGCAGTTCTTC.